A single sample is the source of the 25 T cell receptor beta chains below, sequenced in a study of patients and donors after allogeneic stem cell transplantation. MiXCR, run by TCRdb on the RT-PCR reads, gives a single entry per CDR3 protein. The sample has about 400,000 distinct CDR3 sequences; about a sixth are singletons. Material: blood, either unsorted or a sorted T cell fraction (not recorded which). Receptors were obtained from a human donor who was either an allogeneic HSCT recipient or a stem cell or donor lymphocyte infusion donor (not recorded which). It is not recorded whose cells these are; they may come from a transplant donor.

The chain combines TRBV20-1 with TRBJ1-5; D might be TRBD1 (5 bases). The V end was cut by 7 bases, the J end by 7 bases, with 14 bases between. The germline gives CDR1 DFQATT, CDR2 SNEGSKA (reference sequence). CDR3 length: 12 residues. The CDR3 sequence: CSGCRADQPQHF. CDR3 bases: TGCAGTGGATGCAGGGCGGACCAGCCCCAGCATTTT.

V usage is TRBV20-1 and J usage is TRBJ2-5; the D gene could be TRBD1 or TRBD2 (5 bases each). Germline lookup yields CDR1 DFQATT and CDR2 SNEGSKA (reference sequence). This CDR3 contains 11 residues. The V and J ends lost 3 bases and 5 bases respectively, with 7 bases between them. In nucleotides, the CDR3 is TGCAGTGCTAGGGGGGTGGAGACCCAGTACTTC. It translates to CSARGVETQYF.

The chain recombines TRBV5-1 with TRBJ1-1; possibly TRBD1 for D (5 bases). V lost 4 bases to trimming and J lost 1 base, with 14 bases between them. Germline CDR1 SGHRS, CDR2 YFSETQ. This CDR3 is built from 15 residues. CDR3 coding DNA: TGCGCCAGCAGCCCCGGACACCCTTGGAACACTGAAGCTTTCTTT. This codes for CASSPGHPWNTEAFF.

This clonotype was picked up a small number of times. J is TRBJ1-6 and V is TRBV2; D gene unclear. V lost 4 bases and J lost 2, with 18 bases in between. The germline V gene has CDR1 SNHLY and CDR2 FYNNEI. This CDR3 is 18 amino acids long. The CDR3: CASSGGRLAATYNSPLHF. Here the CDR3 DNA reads TGTGCCAGCAGTGGCGGACGCCTCGCCGCTACCTATAATTCACCCCTCCACTTT.

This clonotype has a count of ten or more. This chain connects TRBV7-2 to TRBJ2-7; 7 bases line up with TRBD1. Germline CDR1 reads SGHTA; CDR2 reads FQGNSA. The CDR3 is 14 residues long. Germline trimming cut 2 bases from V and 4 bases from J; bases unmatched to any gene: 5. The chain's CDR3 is CASSLRQGLYEQYF. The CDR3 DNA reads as TGTGCCAGCAGCTTAAGACAGGGTTTATACGAGCAGTACTTC.

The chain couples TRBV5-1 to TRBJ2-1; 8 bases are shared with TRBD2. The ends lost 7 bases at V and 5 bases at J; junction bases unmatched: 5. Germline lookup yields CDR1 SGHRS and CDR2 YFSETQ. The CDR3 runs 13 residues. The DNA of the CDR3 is TGCGCCAGCCCGGGGGGGGCGGACAATGAGCAGTTCTTC. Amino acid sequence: CASPGGADNEQFF.

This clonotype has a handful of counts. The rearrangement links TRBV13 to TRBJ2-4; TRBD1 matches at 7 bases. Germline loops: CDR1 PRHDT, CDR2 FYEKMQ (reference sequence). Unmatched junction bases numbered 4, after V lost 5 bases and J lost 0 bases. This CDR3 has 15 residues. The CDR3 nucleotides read TGTGCCAGCAGCCCAACAGGGGTAGCCAAAAACATTCAGTACTTC. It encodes CASSPTGVAKNIQYF.

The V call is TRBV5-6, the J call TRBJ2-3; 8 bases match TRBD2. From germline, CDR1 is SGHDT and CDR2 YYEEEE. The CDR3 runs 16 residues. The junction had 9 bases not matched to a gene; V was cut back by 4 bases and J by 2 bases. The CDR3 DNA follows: TGTGCCAGCAGCAAATCCGGGACTAGACTCACAGATACGCAGTATTTT. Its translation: CASSKSGTRLTDTQYF. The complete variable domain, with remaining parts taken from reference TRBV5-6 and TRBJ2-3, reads DAGVTQSPTHLIKTRGQQVTLRCSPKSGHDTVSWYQQALGQGPQFIFQYYEEEERQRGNFPDRFSGHQFPNYSSELNVNALLLGDSALYLCASSKSGTRLTDTQYFGPGTRLTVL.

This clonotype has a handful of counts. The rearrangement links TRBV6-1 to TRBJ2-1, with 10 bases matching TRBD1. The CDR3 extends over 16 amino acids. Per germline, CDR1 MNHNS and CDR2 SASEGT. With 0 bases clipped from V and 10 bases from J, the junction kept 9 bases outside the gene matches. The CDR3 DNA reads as TGTGCCAGCAGTGAAGCGTTGGGACAGGGGCCCAAAGAGCAGTTCTTC. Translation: CASSEALGQGPKEQFF.

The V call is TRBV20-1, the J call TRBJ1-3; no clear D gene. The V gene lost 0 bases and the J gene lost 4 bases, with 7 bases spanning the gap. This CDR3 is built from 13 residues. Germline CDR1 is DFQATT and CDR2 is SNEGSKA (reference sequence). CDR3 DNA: TGCAGTGCTAGAGATGAATCCGGAAACACCATATATTTT. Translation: CSARDESGNTIYF.

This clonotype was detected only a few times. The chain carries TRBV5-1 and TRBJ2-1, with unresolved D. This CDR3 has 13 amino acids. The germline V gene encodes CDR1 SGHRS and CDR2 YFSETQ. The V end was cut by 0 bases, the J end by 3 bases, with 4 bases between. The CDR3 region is CASSLVDYNEQFF. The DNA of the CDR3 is TGCGCCAGCAGCTTGGTAGACTACAATGAGCAGTTCTTC. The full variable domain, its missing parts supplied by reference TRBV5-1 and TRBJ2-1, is KAGVTQTPRYLIKTRGQQVTLSCSPISGHRSVSWYQQTPGQGLQFLFEYFSETQRNKGNFPGRFSGRQFSNSRSEMNVSTLELGDSALYLCASSLVDYNEQFFGPGTRLTVL.

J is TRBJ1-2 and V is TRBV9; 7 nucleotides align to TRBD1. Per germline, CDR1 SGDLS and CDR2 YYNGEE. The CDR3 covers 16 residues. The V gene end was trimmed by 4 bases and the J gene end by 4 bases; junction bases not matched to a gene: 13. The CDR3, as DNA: TGTGCCAGCAGCTCCTTCCCCTCAGGGGGAGGCTATGGCTACACCTTC. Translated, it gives CASSSFPSGGGYGYTF. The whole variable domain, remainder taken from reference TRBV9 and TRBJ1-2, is DSGVTQTPKHLITATGQRVTLRCSPRSGDLSVYWYQQSLDQGLQFLIQYYNGEERAKGNILERFSAQQFPDLHSELNLSSLELGDSALYFCASSSFPSGGGYGYTFGSGTRLTVV.

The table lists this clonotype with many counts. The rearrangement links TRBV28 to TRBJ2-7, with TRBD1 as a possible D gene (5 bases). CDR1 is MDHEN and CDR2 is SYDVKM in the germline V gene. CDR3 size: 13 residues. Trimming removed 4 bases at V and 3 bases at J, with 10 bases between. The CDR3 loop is CASSSLRVYEQYF. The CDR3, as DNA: TGTGCCAGCAGTTCACTCAGGGTCTACGAGCAGTACTTC.

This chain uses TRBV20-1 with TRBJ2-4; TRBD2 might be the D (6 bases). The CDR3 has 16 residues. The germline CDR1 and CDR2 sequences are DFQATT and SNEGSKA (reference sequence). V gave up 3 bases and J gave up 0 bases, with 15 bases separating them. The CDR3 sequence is CSASRGTFVAKNIQYF. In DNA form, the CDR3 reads TGCAGTGCTAGTCGGGGGACCTTCGTAGCCAAAAACATTCAGTACTTC.

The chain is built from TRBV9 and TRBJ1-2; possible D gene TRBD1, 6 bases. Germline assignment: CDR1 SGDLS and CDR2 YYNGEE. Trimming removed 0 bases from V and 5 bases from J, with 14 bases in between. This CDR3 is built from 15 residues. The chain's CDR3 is CASSVDYRVRYGYTF. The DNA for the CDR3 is TGTGCCAGCAGCGTAGACTACAGGGTTAGGTATGGCTACACCTTC.

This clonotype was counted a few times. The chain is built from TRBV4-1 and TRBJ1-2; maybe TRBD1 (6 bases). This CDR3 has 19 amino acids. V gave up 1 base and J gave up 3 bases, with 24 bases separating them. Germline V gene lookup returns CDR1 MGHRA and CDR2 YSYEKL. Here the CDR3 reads CASSQVIRGEKDSYYGYTF. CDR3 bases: TGCGCCAGCAGCCAAGTTATAAGGGGAGAGAAGGACAGTTACTATGGCTACACCTTC.

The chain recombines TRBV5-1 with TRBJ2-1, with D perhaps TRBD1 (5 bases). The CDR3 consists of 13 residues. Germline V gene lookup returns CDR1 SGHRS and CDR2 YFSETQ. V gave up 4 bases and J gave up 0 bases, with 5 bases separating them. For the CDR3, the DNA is TGCGCCAGCAGCGACAGCTCCTACAATGAGCAGTTCTTC. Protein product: CASSDSSYNEQFF.

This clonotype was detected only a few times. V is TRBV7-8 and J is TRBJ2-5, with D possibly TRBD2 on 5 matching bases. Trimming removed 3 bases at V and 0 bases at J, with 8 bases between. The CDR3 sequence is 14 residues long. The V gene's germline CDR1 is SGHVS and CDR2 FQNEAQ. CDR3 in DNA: TGTGCCAGCAGCTTTGCGGGCCACCAAGAGACCCAGTACTTC. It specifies CASSFAGHQETQYF. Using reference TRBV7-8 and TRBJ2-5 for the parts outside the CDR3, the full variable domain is GAGVSQSPRYKVAKRGQDVALRCDPISGHVSLFWYQQALGQGPEFLTYFQNEAQLDKSGLPSDRFFAERPEGSVSTLKIQRTQQEDSAVYLCASSFAGHQETQYFGPGTRLLVL.

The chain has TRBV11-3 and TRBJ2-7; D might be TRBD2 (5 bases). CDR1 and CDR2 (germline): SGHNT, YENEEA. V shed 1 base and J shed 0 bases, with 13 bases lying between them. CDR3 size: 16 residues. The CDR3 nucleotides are TGTGCCAGCAGCTTAGCGCCCCGGGGAAGCTCCTACGAGCAGTACTTC. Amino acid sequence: CASSLAPRGSSYEQYF.

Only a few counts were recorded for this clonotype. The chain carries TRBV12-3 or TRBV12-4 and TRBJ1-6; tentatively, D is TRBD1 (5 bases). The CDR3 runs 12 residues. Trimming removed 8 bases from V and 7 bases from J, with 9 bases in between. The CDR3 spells CASGHGNSPLHF. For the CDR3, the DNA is TGTGCCAGCGGACATGGGAATTCACCCCTCCACTTT.

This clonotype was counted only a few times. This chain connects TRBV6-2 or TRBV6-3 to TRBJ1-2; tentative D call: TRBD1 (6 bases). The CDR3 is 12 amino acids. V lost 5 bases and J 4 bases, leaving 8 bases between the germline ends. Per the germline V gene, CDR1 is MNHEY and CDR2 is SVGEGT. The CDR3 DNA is TGTGCCAGCAGTGACAGGTCCTATGGCTACACCTTC. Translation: CASSDRSYGYTF.

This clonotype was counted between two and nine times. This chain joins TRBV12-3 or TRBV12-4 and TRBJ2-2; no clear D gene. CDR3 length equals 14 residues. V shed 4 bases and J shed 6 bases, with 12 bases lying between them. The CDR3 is CASSSLIGPGELFF. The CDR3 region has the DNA TGTGCCAGCAGTTCGCTGATCGGCCCCGGGGAGCTGTTTTTT.

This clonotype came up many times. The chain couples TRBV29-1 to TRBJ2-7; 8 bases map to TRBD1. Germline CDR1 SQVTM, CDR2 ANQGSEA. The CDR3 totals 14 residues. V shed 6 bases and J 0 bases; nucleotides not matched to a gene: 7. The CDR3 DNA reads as TGCAGCGTCCTAACAGGGGGAAGCTCCTACGAGCAGTACTTC. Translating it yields CSVLTGGSSYEQYF.

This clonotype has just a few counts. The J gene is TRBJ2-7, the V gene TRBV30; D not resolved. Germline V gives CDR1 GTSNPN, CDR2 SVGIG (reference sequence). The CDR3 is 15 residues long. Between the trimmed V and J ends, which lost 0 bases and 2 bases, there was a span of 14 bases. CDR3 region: CAWSVRRLEPYEQYF. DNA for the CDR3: TGTGCCTGGAGTGTACGGCGCCTGGAGCCCTACGAGCAGTACTTC.

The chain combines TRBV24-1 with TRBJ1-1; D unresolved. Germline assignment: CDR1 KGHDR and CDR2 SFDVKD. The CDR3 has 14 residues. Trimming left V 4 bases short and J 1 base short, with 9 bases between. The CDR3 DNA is TGTGCCACCAGTGAAAACACAGAGAACACTGAAGCTTTCTTT. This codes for CATSENTENTEAFF.